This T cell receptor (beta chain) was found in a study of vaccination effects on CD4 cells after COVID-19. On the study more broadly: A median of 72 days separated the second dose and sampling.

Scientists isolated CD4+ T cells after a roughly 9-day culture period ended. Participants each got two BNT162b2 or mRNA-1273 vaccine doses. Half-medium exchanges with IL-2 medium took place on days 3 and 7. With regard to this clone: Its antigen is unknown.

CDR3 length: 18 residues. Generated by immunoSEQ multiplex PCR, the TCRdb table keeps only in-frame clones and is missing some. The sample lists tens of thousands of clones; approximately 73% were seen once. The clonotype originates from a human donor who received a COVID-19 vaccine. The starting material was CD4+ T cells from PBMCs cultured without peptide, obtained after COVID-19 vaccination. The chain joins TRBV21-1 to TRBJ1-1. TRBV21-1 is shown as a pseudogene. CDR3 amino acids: CASSKAKDGVALNTEAFF. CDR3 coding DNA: TGTGCCAGCAGCAAAGCAAAGGACGGAGTCGCGTTGAACACTGAAGCTTTCTTT.